Listed here is a single T cell receptor (beta chain). This table comes from immunoSEQ multiplex PCR, and its TCRdb copy is limited to in-frame clones, with some not included. Here the sample spans around 20,000 clones, roughly 85% being singletons. This entry is derived from a study of control samples from healthy donors and cancer patients. This TCR came from a man older than 75 with head and neck cancer. The sample taken for sequencing was PBMCs.

The CDR3 nucleotides are TGCGCCAGCAGTGAGTCAGCCGGTTTGGGCGGGGAGCTGTTTTTT. It is translated as CASSESAGLGGELFF. The chain combines TRBV10-1 with TRBJ2-2; no clear D gene. V lost 0 bases and J lost 7, with 12 bases in between. The germline CDR1 and CDR2 sequences are WNHNN and SYGVQD (reference sequence). The length of the CDR3 is 15 residues.